The 10 T cell receptor beta chains below come from one sample, sequenced in a study of blood T cells in healthy people across ages. For the second PCR, which ran for roughly 6 to 11 cycles, a sample-barcoded 5' primer and a J-beta primer mix were used. TCRdb fed the 5' RACE reads into MiXCR, producing one record per CDR3 protein. The repertoire holds 780,000 or so distinct CDR3 sequences, with about 55% as singletons. What was sequenced was blood. Every receptor here comes from a man aged 80 or over in good health.

This clonotype has just one count. The rearrangement links TRBV6-1 to TRBJ1-2; maybe TRBD1 (6 bases). Trimming took off 3 bases at V and 8 bases at J, with 10 bases between the two ends. Looked up from germline, CDR1 is MNHNS and CDR2 is SASEGT. The CDR3 has 12 residues. The CDR3 DNA sequence: TGTGCCAGCAGTGAGCGAACAGGGGGCTACACCTTC. Its translation: CASSERTGGYTF.

The rearrangement uses TRBV20-1 and TRBJ2-7; tentative D call: TRBD1 (5 bases). The J call may be incorrect, as the DNA end agrees better with TRBJ2-5. The V gene's germline CDR1 is DFQATT and CDR2 SNEGSKA (reference sequence). The CDR3 is 12 amino acids. CDR3 sequence reads: CSARTPQETQYF. As DNA, the CDR3 is TGCAGTGCTCGGACACCACAAGAGACCCAGTACTTC.

This clonotype has only a few counts. The chain's CDR3 is CASSWDRGGSYNEQFF. The CDR3 DNA sequence: TGTGCCAGCAGTTGGGACAGGGGGGGGTCCTACAATGAGCAGTTCTTC. The rearrangement links TRBV6-4 to TRBJ2-1; 11 bases agree with TRBD1. From germline, CDR1 is MRHNA and CDR2 SNTAGT. Germline trimming cut 5 bases from V and 1 base from J; bases unmatched to any gene: 4. This CDR3 has 16 residues.

The gene calls are TRBV21-1 and TRBJ1-2; the DNA was not used to check the table's D call, TRBD1. TRBV21-1 is assigned pseudogene status. This CDR3 spans 15 amino acids. CDR3 sequence reads: CASSARDEAGRGYTF. The CDR3 region has the DNA TGTGCCAGCAGTGCTAGGGACGAGGCCGGTCGGGGCTACACCTTC.

In this sample, this clonotype turned up a few times. V is TRBV7-6 and J is TRBJ2-1; D gene ambiguous. CDR3 length: 14 residues. Germline V CDR1 and CDR2: SGHVS, FNYEAQ. V was shortened by 2 bases and J by 4 bases, with 9 bases between the two germline ends. As DNA, the CDR3 is TGTGCCAGCAGCTTAAGTCTGCGTTACAATGAGCAGTTCTTC. Translated, it gives CASSLSLRYNEQFF.

The chain has TRBV9 and TRBJ2-7; D is perhaps TRBD2 (5 bases). Trimming cost V 0 bases and J 0 bases, with 7 bases left between them. Germline lookup yields CDR1 SGDLS and CDR2 YYNGEE. The CDR3 is made up of 14 amino acids. CDR3 region: CASSVAGISYEQYF. The CDR3 DNA reads TGTGCCAGCAGCGTAGCCGGGATCTCCTACGAGCAGTACTTC.

Concerning this clonotype itself: The junction differs from germline at one of its ends, possibly a read error. The chain employs TRBV5-6 and TRBJ2-1, with 11 bases lining up with TRBD2. The CDR3 runs to 17 residues. Per the germline V gene, CDR1 is SGHDT and CDR2 is YYEEEE. The CDR3 DNA is TGTGCCAGCAGCTTTTCACCGGGACTAGCGGCAAACAATGAGCGGTTCTTC. It is translated as CASSFSPGLAANNERFF.

The V and J genes are TRBV28 and TRBJ2-1; D possibly corresponds to TRBD2 (7 bases). Trimming shortened V by 0 bases and J by 7 bases, and 16 bases separated the two germline ends. The CDR3 is made up of 16 amino acids. CDR1 MDHEN and CDR2 SYDVKM come from the germline V gene. Here the CDR3 DNA reads TGTGCCAGCAGTTTATGGGGAGGGGGAGGTCAGAATGAGCAGTTCTTC. Protein: CASSLWGGGGQNEQFF.

This chain joins TRBV29-1 and TRBJ2-3; D call uncertain. V lost 2 bases, J lost 4 bases, and 10 bases lay in between. Germline loops: CDR1 SQVTM, CDR2 ANQGSEA. The CDR3 loop spans 13 amino acids. This CDR3 reads CSVESGFADTQYF. The CDR3 region has the DNA TGCAGCGTTGAATCGGGTTTTGCAGATACGCAGTATTTT.

V gene TRBV28 combines with J gene TRBJ2-1; TRBD2 agrees at 7 bases. Germline loops: CDR1 MDHEN, CDR2 SYDVKM. The CDR3 has 14 residues. V shed 7 bases and J 1 base; nucleotides not matched to a gene: 4. CDR3 region: CASKAGASYNEQFF. The CDR3 DNA is TGTGCCAGCAAGGCGGGAGCTTCCTACAATGAGCAGTTCTTC.